The 8 T cell receptor beta chains below all came from one sample that was sequenced in a study of blood T cell repertoires in COVID-19. Profiled with immunoSEQ multiplex PCR; TCRdb holds only in-frame clones, not every one. Among 120,000 or so clones listed, around 83% were seen once. Sequenced input: peripheral blood. These receptors all stem from a man aged 80 or over with active or convalescent COVID-19.

The J gene is TRBJ2-7, the V gene TRBV4-2, with 11 bases that match TRBD2. V dropped 0 bases and J dropped 0; count of bases not matched to a gene: 10. CDR3 length equals 19 residues. Looked up from germline, CDR1 is LGHNA and CDR2 is YNFKEQ. CDR3 in DNA: TGTGCCAGCAGCCAAGATATGGGGACTAGCGGAGCCTTCTCCTACGAGCAGTACTTC. This sequence encodes CASSQDMGTSGAFSYEQYF.

This clone came up a few times. The chain couples TRBV3-1 (or the pseudogene TRBV3-2) to TRBJ2-7; D ambiguous. Germline V lookup: CDR1 LGHDT, CDR2 YNNKEL (reference sequence). This CDR3 is built from 13 residues. V gave up 4 bases and J gave up 0 bases, with 7 bases separating them. CDR3 sequence reads: CASSRFGSYEQYF. The DNA of the CDR3 is TGTGCCAGCAGCCGCTTCGGCTCCTACGAGCAGTACTTC.

Remarks on this clone: At the DNA level, this CDR3 is encoded by other sequences in the same sample as well. This rearrangement joins TRBV7-2 to TRBJ2-5; 11 bases are a match to TRBD1. V shed 4 bases and J 7 bases; nucleotides not matched to a gene: 11. Germline V lookup: CDR1 SGHTA, CDR2 FQGNSA. The CDR3 has 16 residues. The DNA of the CDR3 is TGTGCCAGCAGCTCCCAGGGGGGGACAGGGGGGCGGACCCAGTACTTC. It codes for CASSSQGGTGGRTQYF.

V is TRBV11-1 and J is TRBJ2-7; D perhaps matches TRBD1 (5 bases). CDR1 is SGHAT, CDR2 FQDESV, per germline (reference sequence). Trimming removed 2 bases at V and 1 base at J, with 9 bases between. The CDR3 has 14 amino acids. The CDR3 is CASSLNRFSYEQYF. DNA of the CDR3: TGTGCCAGCAGCTTAAACAGGTTTTCCTACGAGCAGTACTTC. Complete variable domain (other parts from reference TRBV11-1 and TRBJ2-7): EAEVAQSPRYKITEKSQAVAFWCDPISGHATLYWYRQILGQGPELLVQFQDESVVDDSQLPKDRFSAERLKGVDSTLKIQPAELGDSAMYLCASSLNRFSYEQYFGPGTRLTVT.

The chain uses TRBV7-2 and TRBJ2-5; 12 bases line up with TRBD2. CDR3 size: 16 residues. Germline lookup yields CDR1 SGHTA and CDR2 FQGNSA. Germline trimming cut 6 bases from V and 4 bases from J; bases unmatched to any gene: 9. CDR3 region: CASRPPTSGGPETQYF. CDR3 nucleotides: TGTGCCAGCAGGCCCCCCACTAGCGGGGGGCCAGAGACCCAGTACTTC.

V is TRBV19 and J is TRBJ2-3, with 7 bases that match TRBD1. CDR3 length: 15 residues. The trim removed 4 bases at V and 1 base at J, leaving 5 bases unmatched. Germline V CDR1 and CDR2: LNHDA, SQIVND (reference sequence). CDR3 residues: CASSREGQGTDTQYF. The DNA for the CDR3 is TGTGCCAGTAGTAGGGAAGGACAGGGCACAGATACGCAGTATTTT.

The chain couples TRBV27 to TRBJ1-5; TRBD1 might be the D (6 bases). Germline CDR1 MNHEY, CDR2 SMNVEV (reference sequence). Trimming left V 0 bases short and J 8 bases short, with 14 bases between. The CDR3 is made up of 15 amino acids. CDR3 coding DNA: TGTGCCAGCAGTTTATCTTCGGGGGGCAGTGAGCCCCAGCATTTT. It encodes CASSLSSGGSEPQHF.

J is TRBJ2-3 and V is TRBV5-1; 7 bases are a match to TRBD1. Trimming at V came to 7 bases and at J to 2 bases, leaving 10 bases not matched to a gene. The length of the CDR3 is 15 residues. Germline V gene data show CDR1 as SGHRS and CDR2 as YFSETQ. The CDR3 loop is CASGSTGDYTDTQYF. As DNA, the CDR3 is TGCGCCAGCGGATCCACAGGGGATTACACAGATACGCAGTATTTT.